The clone carrying this T cell receptor beta chain was recorded once. Its target is unknown. The CDR3 sequence is 11 residues long. Trimming cost V 1 base and J 5 bases, with 3 bases left between them. Germline-derived CDR1 and CDR2 are MNHEY and SMNVEV (reference sequence). This entry is derived from a study of T cell responses to AZD1222 COVID-19 vaccine. Study results and limitations: Only 5 or 6 people who got AZD1222 tested seropositive at baseline. Rises in breadth and depth of Spike-specific TCRs came after two AZD1222 doses. CD4 TCRs covered the whole spike, strongest at regions 160-218 and 743-854. Clonal diversity was possibly underestimated, and the donors were mostly white British, with more females.

Repertoires were generated with immunoSEQ multiplex PCR, while TCRdb's copy carries only in-frame clones and drops some. The sample includes roughly 150,000 clones, roughly nine tenths of them seen just once. The specimen was peripheral blood, collected after recovery from COVID-19. The chain recombines TRBV27 with TRBJ2-7, with D unresolved. The source of this sequence is an adult who had recovered from COVID-19. Here the CDR3 DNA reads TGTGCCAGCAGTTTATTAGACGAGCAGTACTTC. Translated: CASSLLDEQYF.